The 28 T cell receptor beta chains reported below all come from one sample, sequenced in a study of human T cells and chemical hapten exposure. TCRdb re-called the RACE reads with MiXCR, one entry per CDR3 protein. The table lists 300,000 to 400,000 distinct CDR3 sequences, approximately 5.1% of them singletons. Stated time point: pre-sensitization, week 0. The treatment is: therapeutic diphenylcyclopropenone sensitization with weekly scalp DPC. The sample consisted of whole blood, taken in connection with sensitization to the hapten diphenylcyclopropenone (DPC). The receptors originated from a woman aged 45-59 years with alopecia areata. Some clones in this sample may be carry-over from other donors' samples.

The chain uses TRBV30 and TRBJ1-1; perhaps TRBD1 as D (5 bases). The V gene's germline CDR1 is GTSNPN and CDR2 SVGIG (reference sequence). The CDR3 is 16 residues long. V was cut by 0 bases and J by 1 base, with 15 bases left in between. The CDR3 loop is CAWSVRSGMKNTEAFF. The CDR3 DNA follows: TGTGCCTGGAGTGTACGATCAGGGATGAAGAACACTGAAGCTTTCTTT.

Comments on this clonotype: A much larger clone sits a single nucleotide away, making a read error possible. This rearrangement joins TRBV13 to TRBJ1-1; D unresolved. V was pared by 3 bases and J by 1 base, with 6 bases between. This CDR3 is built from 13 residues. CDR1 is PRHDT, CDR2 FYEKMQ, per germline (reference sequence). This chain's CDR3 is CASSLWRNTEAFF. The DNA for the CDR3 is TGTGCCAGCAGCTTGTGGCGGAACACTGAAGCTTTCTTT.

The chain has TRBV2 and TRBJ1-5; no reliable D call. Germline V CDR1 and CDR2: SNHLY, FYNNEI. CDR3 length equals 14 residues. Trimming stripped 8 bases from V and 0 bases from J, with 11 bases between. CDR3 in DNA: TGTGCCAGCCAATTGGACGGTAGCAATCAGCCCCAGCATTTT. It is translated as CASQLDGSNQPQHF.

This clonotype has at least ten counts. DNA for the CDR3: TGTGCCACCAAGACGTCGGGGTACACAGATACGCAGTATTTT. Its translation is CATKTSGYTDTQYF. This sequence joins TRBV12-3 or TRBV12-4 and TRBJ2-3; tentative D call: TRBD2 (5 bases). CDR3 length: 14 amino acids. V lost 10 bases and J 2 bases, leaving 16 bases between the germline ends.

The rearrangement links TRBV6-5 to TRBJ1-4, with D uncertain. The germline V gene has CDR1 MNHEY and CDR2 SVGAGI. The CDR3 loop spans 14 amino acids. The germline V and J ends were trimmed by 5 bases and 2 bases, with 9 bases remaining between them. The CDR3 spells CASSRGVTNEKLFF. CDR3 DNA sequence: TGTGCCAGCAGTCGGGGAGTCACTAATGAAAAACTGTTTTTT.

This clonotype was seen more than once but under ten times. CDR3 protein: CATSSWEGANVLTF. The CDR3 nucleotides are TGTGCCACCAGCTCTTGGGAGGGGGCCAACGTCCTGACTTTC. The chain recombines TRBV15 with TRBJ2-6, with a weak D call TRBD2 (5 bases). Trimming cost V 5 bases and J 4 bases, with 9 bases left between them. Germline V gene data show CDR1 as LNHNV and CDR2 as YYDKDF (reference sequence). The length of the CDR3 is 14 residues.

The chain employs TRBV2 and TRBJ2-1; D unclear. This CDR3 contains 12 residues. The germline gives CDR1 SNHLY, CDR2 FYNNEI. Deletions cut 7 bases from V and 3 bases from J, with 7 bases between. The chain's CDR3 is CASKGSYNEQFF. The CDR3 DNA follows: TGTGCCAGCAAGGGTAGCTACAATGAGCAGTTCTTC.

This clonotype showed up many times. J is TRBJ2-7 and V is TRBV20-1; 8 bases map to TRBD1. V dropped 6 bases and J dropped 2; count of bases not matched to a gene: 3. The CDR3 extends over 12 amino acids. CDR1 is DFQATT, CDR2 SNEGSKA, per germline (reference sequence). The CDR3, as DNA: TGCAGTGCCGTGGACAGGGCCTACGAGCAGTACTTC. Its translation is CSAVDRAYEQYF.

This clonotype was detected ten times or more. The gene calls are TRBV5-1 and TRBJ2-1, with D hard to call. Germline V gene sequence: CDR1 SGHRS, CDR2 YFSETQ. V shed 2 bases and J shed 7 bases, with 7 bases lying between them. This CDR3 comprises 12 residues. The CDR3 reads CASSFVPNEQFF. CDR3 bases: TGCGCCAGCAGCTTCGTGCCGAATGAGCAGTTCTTC.

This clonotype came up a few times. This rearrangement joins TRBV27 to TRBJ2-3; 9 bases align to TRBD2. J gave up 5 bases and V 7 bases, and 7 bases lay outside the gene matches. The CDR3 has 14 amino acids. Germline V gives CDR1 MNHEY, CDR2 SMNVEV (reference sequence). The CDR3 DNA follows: TGTGCCAGCACGCGGGAGGGCGTGGAAGATACGCAGTATTTT. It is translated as CASTREGVEDTQYF.

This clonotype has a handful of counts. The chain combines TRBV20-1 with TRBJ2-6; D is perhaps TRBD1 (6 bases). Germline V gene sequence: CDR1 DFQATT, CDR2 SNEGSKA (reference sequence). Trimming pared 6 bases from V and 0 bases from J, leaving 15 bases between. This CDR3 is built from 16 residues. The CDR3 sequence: CSAAGTLYSGANVLTF. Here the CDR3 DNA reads TGCAGTGCCGCCGGGACATTATACTCTGGGGCCAACGTCCTGACTTTC.

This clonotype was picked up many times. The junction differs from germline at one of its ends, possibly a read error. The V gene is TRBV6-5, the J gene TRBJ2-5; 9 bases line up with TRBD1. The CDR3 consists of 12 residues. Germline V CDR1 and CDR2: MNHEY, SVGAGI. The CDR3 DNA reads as TGTGCCAGCAAGGGACAGGGAGAGGCCCAGTACTTC. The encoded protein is CASKGQGEAQYF.

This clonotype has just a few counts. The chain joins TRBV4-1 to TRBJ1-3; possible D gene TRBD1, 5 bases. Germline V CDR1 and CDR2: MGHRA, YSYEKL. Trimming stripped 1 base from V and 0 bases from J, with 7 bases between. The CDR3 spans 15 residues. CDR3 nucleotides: TGCGCCAGCAGCCAAGCGGGGGGCTCTGGAAACACCATATATTTT. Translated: CASSQAGGSGNTIYF.

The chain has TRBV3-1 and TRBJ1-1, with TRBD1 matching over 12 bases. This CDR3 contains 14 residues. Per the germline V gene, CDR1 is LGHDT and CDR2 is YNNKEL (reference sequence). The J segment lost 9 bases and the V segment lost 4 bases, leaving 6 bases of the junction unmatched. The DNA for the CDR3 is TGTGCCAGCAGCCTCCGGGACAGGGGGCAGAAAGCTTTCTTT. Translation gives CASSLRDRGQKAFF.

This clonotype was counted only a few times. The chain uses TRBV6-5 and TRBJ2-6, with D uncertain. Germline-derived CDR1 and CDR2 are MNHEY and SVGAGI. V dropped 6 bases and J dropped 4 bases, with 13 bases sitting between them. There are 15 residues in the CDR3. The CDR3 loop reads CASSPALFGANVLTF. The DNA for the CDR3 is TGTGCCAGCAGCCCGGCCCTCTTCGGGGCCAACGTCCTGACTTTC.

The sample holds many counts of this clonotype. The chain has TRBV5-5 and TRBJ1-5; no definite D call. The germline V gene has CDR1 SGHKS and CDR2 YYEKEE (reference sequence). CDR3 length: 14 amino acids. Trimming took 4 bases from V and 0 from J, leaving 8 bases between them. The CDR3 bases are TGTGCCAGCAGCCAGGCGGGTAGCAATCAGCCCCAGCATTTT. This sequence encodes CASSQAGSNQPQHF.

The CDR3 spells CASSQTSGGANTGELFF. The CDR3 coding sequence is TGTGCCAGCAGTCAGACTAGCGGGGGGGCGAACACCGGGGAGCTGTTTTTT. The J gene is TRBJ2-2, the V gene TRBV2; 14 bases match TRBD2. Per the germline V gene, CDR1 is SNHLY and CDR2 is FYNNEI. This CDR3 has 17 amino acids. The junction had 2 bases not matched to a gene; V was cut back by 5 bases and J by 0 bases.

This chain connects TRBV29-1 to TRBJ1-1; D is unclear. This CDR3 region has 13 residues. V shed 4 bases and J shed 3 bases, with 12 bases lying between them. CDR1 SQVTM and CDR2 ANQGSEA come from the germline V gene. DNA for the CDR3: TGCAGCGTTGGGTGGGTTGGGGACACTGAAGCTTTCTTT. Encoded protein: CSVGWVGDTEAFF.

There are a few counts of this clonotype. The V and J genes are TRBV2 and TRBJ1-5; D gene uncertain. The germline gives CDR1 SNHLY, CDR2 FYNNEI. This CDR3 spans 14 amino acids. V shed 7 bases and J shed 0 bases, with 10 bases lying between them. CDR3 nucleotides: TGTGCCAGCAAGGAAAAACCTAGCAATCAGCCCCAGCATTTT. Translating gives CASKEKPSNQPQHF.

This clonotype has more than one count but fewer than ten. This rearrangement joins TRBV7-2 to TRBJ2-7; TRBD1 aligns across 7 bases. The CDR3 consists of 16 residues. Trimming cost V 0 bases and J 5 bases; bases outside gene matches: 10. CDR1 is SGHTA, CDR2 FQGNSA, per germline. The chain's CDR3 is CASSLALTGTVDEQYF. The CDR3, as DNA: TGTGCCAGCAGCTTAGCGCTAACAGGGACAGTCGACGAGCAGTACTTC.

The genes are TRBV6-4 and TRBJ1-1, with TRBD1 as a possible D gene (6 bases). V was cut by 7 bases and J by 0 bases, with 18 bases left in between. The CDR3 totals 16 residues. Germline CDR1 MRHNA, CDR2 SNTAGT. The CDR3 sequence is CASTQARGGMNTEAFF. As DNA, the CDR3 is TGTGCCAGCACCCAGGCGAGGGGGGGCATGAACACTGAAGCTTTCTTT.

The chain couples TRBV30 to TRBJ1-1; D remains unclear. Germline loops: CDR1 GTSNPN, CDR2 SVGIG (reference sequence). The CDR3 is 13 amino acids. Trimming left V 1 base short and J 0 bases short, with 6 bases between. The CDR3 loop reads CAWSETMNTEAFF. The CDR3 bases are TGTGCCTGGAGTGAAACGATGAACACTGAAGCTTTCTTT.

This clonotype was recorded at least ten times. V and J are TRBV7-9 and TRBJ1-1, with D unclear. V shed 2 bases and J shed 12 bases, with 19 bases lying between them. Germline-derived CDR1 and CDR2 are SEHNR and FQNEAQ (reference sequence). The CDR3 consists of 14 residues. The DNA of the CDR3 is TGTGCCAGCAGCTTATTCGAGGCGGTCTTACAGACTTTCTTT. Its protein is CASSLFEAVLQTFF.

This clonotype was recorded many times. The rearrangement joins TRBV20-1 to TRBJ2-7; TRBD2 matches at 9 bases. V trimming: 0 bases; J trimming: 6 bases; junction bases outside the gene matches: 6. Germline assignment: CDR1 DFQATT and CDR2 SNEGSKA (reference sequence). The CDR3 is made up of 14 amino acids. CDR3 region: CSARDTGLAAEQYF. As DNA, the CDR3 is TGCAGTGCTAGAGATACGGGACTAGCTGCCGAGCAGTACTTC.

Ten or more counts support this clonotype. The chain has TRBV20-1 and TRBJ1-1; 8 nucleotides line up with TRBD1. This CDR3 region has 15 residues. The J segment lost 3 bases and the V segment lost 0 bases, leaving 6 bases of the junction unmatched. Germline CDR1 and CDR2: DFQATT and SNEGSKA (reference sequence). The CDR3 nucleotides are TGCAGTGCTAGAGACGATCAGGGGGCAGACACTGAAGCTTTCTTT. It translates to CSARDDQGADTEAFF.

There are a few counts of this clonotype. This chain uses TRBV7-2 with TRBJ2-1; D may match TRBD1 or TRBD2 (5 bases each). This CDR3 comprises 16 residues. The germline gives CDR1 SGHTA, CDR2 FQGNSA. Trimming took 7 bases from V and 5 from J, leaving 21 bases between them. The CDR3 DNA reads TGTGCCAGCATCACGCCAGGGAGACAGATCAACAATGAGCAGTTCTTC. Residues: CASITPGRQINNEQFF.

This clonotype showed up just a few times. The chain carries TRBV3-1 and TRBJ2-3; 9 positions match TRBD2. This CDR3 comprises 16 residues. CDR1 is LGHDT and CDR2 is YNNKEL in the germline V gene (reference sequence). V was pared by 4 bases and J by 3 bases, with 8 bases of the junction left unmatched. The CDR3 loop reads CASSLRSLAGTDTQYF. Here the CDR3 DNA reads TGTGCCAGCAGCCTCAGATCCCTAGCGGGGACAGATACGCAGTATTTT.

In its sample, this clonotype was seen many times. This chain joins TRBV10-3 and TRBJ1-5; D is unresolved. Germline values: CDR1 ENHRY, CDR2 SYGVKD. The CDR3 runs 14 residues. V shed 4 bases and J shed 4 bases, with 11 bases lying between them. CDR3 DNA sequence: TGTGCCATCAGTGTAGGGAGAGAGAATCAGCCCCAGCATTTT. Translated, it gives CAISVGRENQPQHF.